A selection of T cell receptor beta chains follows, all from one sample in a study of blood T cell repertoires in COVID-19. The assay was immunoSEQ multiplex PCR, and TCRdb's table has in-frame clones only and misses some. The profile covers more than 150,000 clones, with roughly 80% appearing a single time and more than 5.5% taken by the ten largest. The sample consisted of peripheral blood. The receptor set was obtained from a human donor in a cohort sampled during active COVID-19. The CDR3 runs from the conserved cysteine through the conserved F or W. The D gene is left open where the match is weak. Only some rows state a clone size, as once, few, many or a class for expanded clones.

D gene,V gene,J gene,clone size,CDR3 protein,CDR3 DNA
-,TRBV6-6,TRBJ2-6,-,CASRRQESYSGANVLTF,TGTGCCAGCAGACGACAGGAATCATACTCTGGGGCCAACGTCCTGACTTTC
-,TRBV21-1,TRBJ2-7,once,CASSKIAGQAREEQYF,TGTGCCAGCAGCAAAATTGCAGGGCAGGCCAGGGAAGAGCAGTACTTC
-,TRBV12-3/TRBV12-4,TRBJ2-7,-,CARHKWWQYF,TGTGCCAGACATAAGTGGTGGCAGTACTTC
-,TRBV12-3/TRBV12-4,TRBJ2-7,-,CASSFSSAYEQYF,TGTGCCAGCAGTTTTTCGTCAGCCTACGAGCAGTACTTC
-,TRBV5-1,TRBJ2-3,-,CASSRQTVYTDTQYF,TGCGCCAGCAGCCGACAGACGGTATACACAGATACGCAGTATTTT
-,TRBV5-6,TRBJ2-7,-,CASSLGGSSEQYF,TGTGCCAGCAGTCTGGGAGGCTCGTCCGAGCAGTACTTC
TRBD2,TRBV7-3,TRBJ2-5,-,CASSPTGGRLAKETQYF,TGTGCCAGCAGCCCAACCGGGGGACGACTAGCGAAAGAGACCCAGTACTTC
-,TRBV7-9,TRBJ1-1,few,CASSLLRVRSALNTEAFF,TGTGCCAGCAGCTTACTCAGGGTTAGATCCGCACTCAACACTGAAGCTTTCTTT
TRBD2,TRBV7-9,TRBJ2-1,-,CASSDEGLVGGGQFF,TGTGCCAGCAGCGACGAGGGACTAGTAGGGGGAGGGCAGTTCTTC
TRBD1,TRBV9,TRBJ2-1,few,CASSVGQGIYNEQFF,TGTGCCAGCAGCGTAGGACAGGGAATCTACAATGAGCAGTTCTTC
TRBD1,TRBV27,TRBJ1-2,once,CASRRGQGSGYTF,TGTGCCAGCCGAAGGGGACAGGGGTCTGGCTACACCTTC
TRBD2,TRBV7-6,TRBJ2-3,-,CASAGTSGDTDTQYF,TGTGCCAGCGCCGGGACTAGCGGGGACACAGATACGCAGTATTTT
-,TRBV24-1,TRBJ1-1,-,CATSDFPGNTEAFF,TGTGCCACCAGTGATTTTCCGGGGAACACTGAAGCTTTCTTT
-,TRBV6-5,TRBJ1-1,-,CASRTGQHTEAFF,TGTGCCAGCAGGACCGGACAGCACACTGAAGCTTTCTTT
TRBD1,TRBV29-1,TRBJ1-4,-,CSGGQGPNEKLFF,TGCAGCGGGGGACAGGGGCCTAATGAAAAACTGTTTTTT
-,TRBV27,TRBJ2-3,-,CASSLEPRSSTDTQYF,TGTGCCAGCAGTTTAGAACCGCGTTCTAGCACAGATACGCAGTATTTT
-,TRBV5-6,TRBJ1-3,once,CASSLGTDRGNTIYF,TGTGCCAGCAGCTTGGGGACAGACCGGGGAAACACCATATATTTT
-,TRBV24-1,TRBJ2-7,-,CATAPGGGPPYEQYF,TGTGCCACCGCCCCAGGCGGGGGCCCTCCCTACGAGCAGTACTTC
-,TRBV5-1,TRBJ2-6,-,CASSFSVSGANVLTF,TGCGCCAGCAGCTTTTCTGTTTCTGGGGCCAACGTCCTGACTTTC
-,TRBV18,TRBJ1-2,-,CASSPTTTLLWYGYTF,TGTGCCAGCTCACCAACGACAACCCTACTTTGGTATGGCTACACCTTC
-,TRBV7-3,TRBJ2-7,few,CASSWLDTTILYEQYF,TGTGCCAGCAGCTGGCTAGATACTACCATCCTATACGAGCAGTACTTC
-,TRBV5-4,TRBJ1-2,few,CASRSTGNYGYTF,TGTGCCAGCAGGTCTACAGGGAACTATGGCTACACCTTC
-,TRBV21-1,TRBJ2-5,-,CASSTLAGEEETQYF,TGTGCCAGCAGCACCCTAGCGGGAGAAGAAGAGACCCAGTACTTC
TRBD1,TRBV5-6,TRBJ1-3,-,CASSATGAYGNTIYF,TGTGCCAGCAGCGCAACAGGGGCATATGGAAACACCATATATTTT
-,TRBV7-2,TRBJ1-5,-,CASSLEGGRVQPQHF,TGTGCCAGCAGCTTAGAAGGGGGAAGGGTTCAGCCCCAGCATTTT
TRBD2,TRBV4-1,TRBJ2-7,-,CASSQHERGGLYEQYF,TGCGCCAGCAGCCAGCACGAGCGGGGCGGGCTCTACGAGCAGTACTTC
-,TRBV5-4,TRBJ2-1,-,CASSLAAKQFF,TGTGCCAGCAGCTTAGCTGCTAAGCAGTTCTTC
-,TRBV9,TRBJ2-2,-,CASSVQGLGELFF,TGTGCCAGCAGCGTTCAGGGCCTCGGGGAGCTGTTTTTT
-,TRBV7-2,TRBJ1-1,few,CASSSQRNTEAFF,TGTGCCAGCAGCTCACAAAGGAACACTGAAGCTTTCTTT